The clone carrying this TCR beta chain has only a few counts. Its antigen remains unidentified. Template switching added a universal primer site, and cDNA bore unique molecular identifiers. TCRdb reanalysed the 5' RACE reads using MiXCR and keeps one entry per CDR3 protein. The table lists roughly 350,000 distinct CDR3 sequences, over 9% of them singletons. Per germline, CDR1 MNHEY and CDR2 SVGEGT. This CDR3 is 16 amino acids long. The V gene end was trimmed by 0 bases and the J gene end by 6 bases; junction bases not matched to a gene: 7. The data stem from a study of identical twins. Study-wide points: Conclusions rested on cross-sectional statistics rather than following the same donors. Models came in too low on out-of-frame TCR alpha sharing in monozygotic twins.

This same sample was also part of a study on yellow fever vaccine responses in identical twins. That study adds: The authors reported partly convergent, partly personalized vaccine responses in identical twins.

The source of this sequence is a woman aged 18-29 years in good health. The source material was CD8+ T cells sorted from blood. The genes are TRBV6-2 or TRBV6-3 and TRBJ2-1, with 8 nucleotides matching TRBD2. The CDR3 loop is CASSYSDGTRGNEQFF. In DNA form, the CDR3 reads TGTGCCAGCAGTTACTCGGACGGGACTAGGGGCAATGAGCAGTTCTTC.